This is a list of T cell receptor beta chains from one sample in a study of CD8+CD57+ T cells in acquired aplastic anemia. TCRdb redid the calling of the reads with MiXCR, one entry per CDR3 protein. The repertoire holds about 470,000 distinct CDR3 sequences, with over 25% as singletons. Sequences were obtained from sorted CD4+, CD8+, or CD8+CD57+ T cells (not recorded which) from PBMCs. Receptors were obtained from a human donor with aplastic anemia. The CDR3 runs from the conserved cysteine through the conserved F or W. A D gene is named only where the DNA matches it firmly. Clone size is given for some rows only: seen once, a few or many times, or a class if the clone is expanded.

d_call	clone_size	j_call	v_call	cdr3_nt	cdr3_aa
-	-	TRBJ2-1	TRBV20-1	TGCAGTGCAAGAGGGTTCTACAATGAGCAGTTCTTC	CSARGFYNEQFF
TRBD1	-	TRBJ2-3	TRBV7-8	TGTGCCAGCAGCCTCGGACAGGGTGAGATAGATACGCAGTATTTT	CASSLGQGEIDTQYF
TRBD1	many	TRBJ1-2	TRBV2	TGTGCCAGCAGTACGCGACAGGGCGACTATGGCTACACCTTC	CASSTRQGDYGYTF
-	many	TRBJ1-2	TRBV12-3/TRBV12-4	TGTGCCAGCAGTTTAATCGGACTTAACTATGGCTACACCTTC	CASSLIGLNYGYTF
-	-	TRBJ1-3	TRBV5-1	TGCGCCAGCAGCTTGGCGACATCTGGAAGCACCATATATTTT	CASSLATSGSTIYF
-	few	TRBJ1-6	TRBV19	TGTGCCAGCAGCCTCGGGACTACCGATGGTCCCCTCCACTTT	CASSLGTTDGPLHF
TRBD1	-	TRBJ2-2	TRBV10-1	TGCGCCAGCAGTGAGTCAGGCGTAAACCGGGACAGGAGGAAAAACGGGGAGCTGTTTTTT	CASSESGVNRDRRKNGELFF
-	many	TRBJ1-2	TRBV3-1	TGTGCCAGCAGCCAAGGTATGGGGGCGGCCTATGGCTACACCTTC	CASSQGMGAAYGYTF
-	many	TRBJ1-5	TRBV20-1	TGCAGTGTTGGGACAAGGTATAGCAATCAGCCCCAGCATTTT	CSVGTRYSNQPQHF
-	-	TRBJ1-6	TRBV9	TGTGCCAGCAGCATCAATAGTGTCGGTTCACCCCTCCACTTT	CASSINSVGSPLHF
-	many	TRBJ1-6	TRBV9	TGTGCCAGCAGCGCCAAGGGGTCTAATTCACCCCTCCACTTT	CASSAKGSNSPLHF
TRBD2	-	TRBJ2-7	TRBV20-1	TGCAGTGCGGATCGGACTAGCGGAGCCTACGAGCAGTACTTC	CSADRTSGAYEQYF
TRBD1	-	TRBJ2-1	TRBV6-5	TGTGCCAGCAGTTCCGGACAGGTACAGTTCTTC	CASSSGQVQFF
-	-	TRBJ2-1	TRBV9	TGTGCCAGCAGCCCAACCCTCCGGGGAAACTACAATGAGCAGTTCTTC	CASSPTLRGNYNEQFF
TRBD1	many	TRBJ1-2	TRBV2	TGTGCCAGCAGTGAGGACAGGGGGTTAGGCTACACCTTC	CASSEDRGLGYTF
-	many	TRBJ1-2	TRBV7-9	TGTGCCAGCAGCTCCTCAGGCACCTACCCCCCTAACTATGGCTACACCTTC	CASSSSGTYPPNYGYTF
-	-	TRBJ2-2	TRBV7-9	TGTGCCAGCAGCCCCAAGGTCGGGGCCTACACCGGGGAGCTGTTTTTT	CASSPKVGAYTGELFF
-	many	TRBJ2-1	TRBV2	TGTGCCAGCAGTGCCCTGGATGAGCAGTTCTTC	CASSALDEQFF
TRBD2	many	TRBJ2-3	TRBV19	TGTGCCAGTAGGCAGACTAGCGGGAACGCAGATACGCAGTATTTT	CASRQTSGNADTQYF
-	-	TRBJ1-2	TRBV20-1	TGCAGTGCTAGAGCTCTACTAGCTAACTATGGCTACACCTTC	CSARALLANYGYTF
-	few	TRBJ2-7	TRBV5-5	TGTGCCAGCAGCTTGGATCGGGTAACCTACGAGCAGTACTTC	CASSLDRVTYEQYF
-	few	TRBJ1-1	TRBV6-2/TRBV6-3	TGTGCCAGCAGTTATCCCTACACTGAAGCTTTCTTT	CASSYPYTEAFF
-	few	TRBJ1-4	TRBV14	TGTGCCAGCAGCCAGAGGCCCGGGGGGGCAGCTAATGAAAAACTGTTTTTT	CASSQRPGGAANEKLFF
-	few	TRBJ2-2	TRBV20-1	TGCAGTGCTCGGGGGCGCCGGGGGAACACCGGGGAGCTGTTTTTT	CSARGRRGNTGELFF
-	many	TRBJ2-7	TRBV7-9	TGTGCCAGCAGCTTGGCTTGGGGAGAGCAGTACTTC	CASSLAWGEQYF
TRBD1	many	TRBJ1-3	TRBV2	TGTGCCAGCAGCCCCGAGGGGACAGCTGGAAACACCATATATTTT	CASSPEGTAGNTIYF
TRBD1	-	TRBJ2-7	TRBV25-1	TGTGCCAGCAGTTATGCCGGGACAGGGGCCGAGCAGTACTTC	CASSYAGTGAEQYF
-	many	TRBJ1-2	TRBV20-1	TGCAGTGCAACGGACAGCACTAACTATGGCTACACCTTC	CSATDSTNYGYTF
-	few	TRBJ2-5	TRBV12-3/TRBV12-4	TGTGCCAGCAGTTTAGCAGGGTCCGAGAAGACCCAGTACTTC	CASSLAGSEKTQYF
-	-	TRBJ1-6	TRBV2	TGTGCCAGCAGTGGTTCGGGGCGAAATTCACCCCTCCACTTT	CASSGSGRNSPLHF
TRBD1	-	TRBJ1-3	TRBV5-1	TGCGCCAGCAGCTTGGGGGACAGGGGATCGAACACCATATATTTT	CASSLGDRGSNTIYF
TRBD2	-	TRBJ2-1	TRBV7-9	TGTGCCAGCGGGGTGCACGGGGGAGGGACTAGCCCGTTCTTC	CASGVHGGGTSPFF
-	-	TRBJ1-5	TRBV7-3	TGTGCCAGCAGGGGGGACAACAATCAGCCCCAGCATTTT	CASRGDNNQPQHF
-	-	TRBJ2-5	TRBV24-1	TGTGCCACCAGTGGTGGGCTGTACCAAGAGACCCAGTACTTC	CATSGGLYQETQYF
TRBD1	many	TRBJ1-6	TRBV15	TGTGCCACCAGCACACTGACAGGGGGCGTCTATAATTCACCCCTCCACTTT	CATSTLTGGVYNSPLHF
-	-	TRBJ1-1	TRBV14	TGTGCCAGCAGCCCAGGTCGGGGGGGAGCTTTCTTT	CASSPGRGGAFF
-	many	TRBJ1-1	TRBV19	TGTGCCAGTAGTATAGCTCCGACCGCAAACACTGAAGCTTTCTTT	CASSIAPTANTEAFF
-	-	TRBJ1-2	TRBV6-1	TGTGCCAGCAGTCAGATACAGGGTAACGATGGCTACACCTTC	CASSQIQGNDGYTF
TRBD2	many	TRBJ2-3	TRBV24-1	TGTGCCACCAGTGACGGGAGGGCAGATACGCAGTATTTT	CATSDGRADTQYF
TRBD1	-	TRBJ2-3	TRBV12-3/TRBV12-4	TGTGCCAGCAGTTCCAGCCGACAGGGGATCGGCACAGATACGCAGTATTTT	CASSSSRQGIGTDTQYF
TRBD1	many	TRBJ2-3	TRBV10-3	TGTGCCACGCACCGGGACAGGGACACAGATACGCAGTATTTT	CATHRDRDTDTQYF
-	-	TRBJ1-1	TRBV19	TGTGCCAGTAGGTCGTCTCCCGGGAGGGTCACTGAAGCTTTCTTT	CASRSSPGRVTEAFF
-	-	TRBJ2-5	TRBV5-1	TGCGCCAGCAGGGGCTCGACAGGCTGGGGGGAGACCCAGTACTTC	CASRGSTGWGETQYF